Presented here are 23 T cell receptor beta chains from one specimen sequenced in a study of siplizumab effects on memory and regulatory T cells. Profiled with immunoSEQ multiplex PCR; TCRdb holds only in-frame clones, not every one. This table has 100,000 or so clones, 85% to 95% appearing once. The sample was non-Treg CD4+ T cells sorted from blood. Every receptor here comes from a human donor in good health.

The chain has TRBV19 and TRBJ2-1; TRBD1 aligns across 8 bases. V trimming: 3 bases; J trimming: 2 bases; junction bases outside the gene matches: 3. This CDR3 has 15 amino acids. From germline, CDR1 is LNHDA and CDR2 SQIVND (reference sequence). CDR3 sequence (DNA): TGTGCCAGTAGTATTGAACAGGGGGCCTACAATGAGCAGTTCTTC. It is translated as CASSIEQGAYNEQFF.

The V gene is TRBV5-1, the J gene TRBJ2-3; TRBD2 matches 11 bases. The J segment lost 0 bases and the V segment lost 4 bases, leaving 16 bases of the junction unmatched. The CDR3 extends over 20 amino acids. CDR1 and CDR2 from the germline V gene are SGHRS and YFSETQ. CDR3 DNA sequence: TGCGCCAGCAGCGCCACCGGACTAGCGGGTAGACTACCTAGCACAGATACGCAGTATTTT. This gives the protein CASSATGLAGRLPSTDTQYF.

The CDR3 sequence is CASSSLAGSNTGELFF. CDR3 DNA sequence: TGCGCCAGCAGCTCCCTAGCGGGATCAAACACCGGGGAGCTGTTTTTT. The chain links TRBV5-1 to TRBJ2-2, with 9 bases lining up with TRBD2. The germline gives CDR1 SGHRS, CDR2 YFSETQ. CDR3 size: 16 residues. J lost 2 bases, V lost 3 bases, and 5 bases had no gene match. Drawing the rest from reference TRBV5-1 and TRBJ2-2, the complete variable domain is KAGVTQTPRYLIKTRGQQVTLSCSPISGHRSVSWYQQTPGQGLQFLFEYFSETQRNKGNFPGRFSGRQFSNSRSEMNVSTLELGDSALYLCASSSLAGSNTGELFFGEGSRLTVL.

The chain recombines TRBV5-1 with TRBJ1-1; D remains unclear. The CDR3 runs 17 residues. With 0 bases removed from V and 11 bases from J, the gap between germline ends came to 26 bases. Per germline, CDR1 SGHRS and CDR2 YFSETQ. The CDR3 loop is CASSLEGAGRPRNWAFF. CDR3 coding DNA: TGCGCCAGCAGCTTGGAAGGCGCGGGCAGGCCGAGGAACTGGGCTTTCTTT.

The chain couples TRBV30 to TRBJ1-4, with D unresolved. The ends were cut back, 2 bases at V and 0 bases at J, with 7 bases in the middle. The CDR3 runs to 14 residues. Germline V gives CDR1 GTSNPN, CDR2 SVGIG (reference sequence). CDR3: CAWSSLATNEKLFF. The CDR3, as DNA: TGTGCCTGGAGTTCCCTTGCAACTAATGAAAAACTGTTTTTT. The entire variable domain, with the rest obtained from reference TRBV30 and TRBJ1-4, is as follows: SQTIHQWPATLVQPVGSPLSLECTVEGTSNPNLYWYRQAAGRGLQLLFYSVGIGQISSEVPQNLSASRPQDRQFILSSKKLLLSDSGFYLCAWSSLATNEKLFFGSGTQLSVL.

This clone was seen a few times. The chain employs TRBV6-6 and TRBJ1-5, with D hard to call. The V and J ends lost 6 bases and 2 bases respectively, with 11 bases between them. Germline loops: CDR1 MNHNY, CDR2 SVGAGI (reference sequence). This CDR3 comprises 14 residues. The CDR3 nucleotides read TGTGCCAGCAGCGACTATATTGGCAATCAGCCCCAGCATTTT. This codes for CASSDYIGNQPQHF.

The V gene is TRBV2, the J gene TRBJ2-3; D remains ambiguous. Germline values: CDR1 SNHLY, CDR2 FYNNEI. This CDR3 is built from 13 residues. Trimming cost V 4 bases and J 0 bases, with 5 bases left between them. CDR3 in DNA: TGTGCCAGCAGTGCGGAGAGCACAGATACGCAGTATTTT. This encodes CASSAESTDTQYF.

This chain uses TRBV6-5 with TRBJ2-3, with 7 bases fitting TRBD2. Germline trimming cut 1 base from V and 4 bases from J; bases unmatched to any gene: 2. This CDR3 region has 14 residues. Per the germline V gene, CDR1 is MNHEY and CDR2 is SVGAGI. Here the CDR3 reads CASSYFAGADTQYF. Here the CDR3 DNA reads TGTGCCAGCAGTTACTTTGCGGGAGCAGATACGCAGTATTTT.

A note on this clone: The sample has other DNA sequences that encode this CDR3 too. This sequence joins TRBV5-1 and TRBJ2-5; D unclear. Germline V gene lookup returns CDR1 SGHRS and CDR2 YFSETQ. The CDR3 has 11 amino acids. Trimming removed 4 bases from V and 2 bases from J, with 3 bases in between. Here the CDR3 reads CASSLQETQYF. The DNA of the CDR3 is TGCGCCAGCAGCCTACAAGAGACCCAGTACTTC.

The V and J genes are TRBV7-3 and TRBJ2-7, with D tentatively TRBD1 or TRBD2 (5 bases each). V was cut by 6 bases and J by 6 bases, with 21 bases left in between. The CDR3 extends over 15 amino acids. The V gene's germline CDR1 is SGHTA and CDR2 FQGTGA. The CDR3 DNA is TGTGCCAGCAGGATACCGGGACGGAGAGGCGGCGAGCAGTACTTC. Protein product: CASRIPGRRGGEQYF.

This rearrangement joins TRBV29-1 to TRBJ2-2; weak D call: TRBD1 (5 bases). The CDR3 consists of 15 residues. Trimming took off 5 bases at V and 1 base at J, with 14 bases between the two ends. Germline CDR1 is SQVTM and CDR2 is ANQGSEA. In DNA, the CDR3 is TGCAGCGTTTCCCCAAAGGGGTTGAACACCGGGGAGCTGTTTTTT. Translation gives CSVSPKGLNTGELFF.

The chain links TRBV27 to TRBJ2-7; D uncertain. This CDR3 is built from 15 residues. Trimming shortened V by 6 bases and J by 4 bases, and 19 bases separated the two germline ends. Germline V gene lookup returns CDR1 MNHEY and CDR2 SMNVEV (reference sequence). The CDR3 nucleotides are TGTGCCAGCAGCCGAATCGCGGCAGGTTCGTACGAGCAGTACTTC. Its protein is CASSRIAAGSYEQYF.

The gene calls are TRBV7-9 and TRBJ2-7, with 10 bases fitting TRBD1. The CDR3 consists of 15 residues. After removal of 7 bases from V and 7 bases from J, the junction contained 13 bases not matched to a gene. CDR1 is SEHNR and CDR2 is FQNEAQ in the germline V gene (reference sequence). The CDR3 here is CASTPRDRGPREQYF. CDR3 in DNA: TGTGCCAGCACCCCCCGGGACAGGGGTCCACGGGAGCAGTACTTC.

V usage is TRBV2 and J usage is TRBJ2-5, with D possibly TRBD1 on 5 matching bases. This CDR3 region has 16 residues. Germline V gene sequence: CDR1 SNHLY, CDR2 FYNNEI. Trimming took off 0 bases at V and 5 bases at J, with 16 bases between the two ends. Here the CDR3 DNA reads TGTGCCAGCAGTGAAGCGGGAAAGATTCAGGGCGAGACCCAGTACTTC. Translation gives CASSEAGKIQGETQYF.

This chain joins TRBV4-1 and TRBJ2-3; unclear D gene. V gave up 1 base and J gave up 6 bases, with 11 bases separating them. Germline assignment: CDR1 MGHRA and CDR2 YSYEKL. This CDR3 is 14 amino acids long. The CDR3 region has the DNA TGCGCCAGCAGCCAAGGCGGTGCGGTGGATACGCAGTATTTT. Its translation is CASSQGGAVDTQYF.

The chain's CDR3 is CAWSIRRFANVLTF. The CDR3 DNA reads TGTGCCTGGAGTATACGGAGGTTCGCCAACGTCCTGACTTTC. This rearrangement joins TRBV30 to TRBJ2-6; D is possibly TRBD2 (5 bases). V lost 2 bases and J lost 7, with 12 bases in between. Germline assignment: CDR1 GTSNPN and CDR2 SVGIG (reference sequence). The CDR3 length is 14 residues.

The V gene is TRBV10-1, the J gene TRBJ2-1, with D maybe TRBD1 (6 bases). Trimming cost V 8 bases and J 5 bases, with 7 bases left between them. CDR1 and CDR2 from the germline V gene are WNHNN and SYGVQD (reference sequence). CDR3 length: 11 residues. The CDR3 DNA sequence: TGCGCCAGCGGGGACAACAATGAGCAGTTCTTC. Amino acids: CASGDNNEQFF.

J is TRBJ1-2 and V is TRBV7-9, with 10 bases identical to TRBD1. This CDR3 is 15 amino acids long. From germline, CDR1 is SEHNR and CDR2 FQNEAQ (reference sequence). Trimming took 5 bases from V and 5 from J; bases not matched to a gene: 8. CDR3 nucleotides: TGTGCCAGCAGCCTAACCGGGACAGGGGCTTATGGCTACACCTTC. Translated, it gives CASSLTGTGAYGYTF.

The chain carries TRBV11-3 and TRBJ2-6; D is undetermined. V lost 4 bases, J lost 0 bases, and 7 bases lay in between. Germline CDR1 reads SGHNT; CDR2 reads YENEEA. The CDR3 runs 15 residues. CDR3 bases: TGTGCCAGCAGCTCCTCCGGCTCTGGGGCCAACGTCCTGACTTTC. Encoded protein: CASSSSGSGANVLTF.

The rearrangement uses TRBV5-4 and TRBJ2-5, with 7 bases that match TRBD2. V lost 4 bases, J lost 1 base, and 7 bases stayed unmatched. CDR1 SGHNT and CDR2 YYREEE come from the germline V gene (reference sequence). The CDR3 runs to 15 residues. The DNA of the CDR3 is TGTGCCAGCAGCCCCCCCGGGGGGATCCAAGAGACCCAGTACTTC. This translates into CASSPPGGIQETQYF.

This rearrangement joins TRBV5-1 to TRBJ2-2; 10 bases align to TRBD2. The germline V gene has CDR1 SGHRS and CDR2 YFSETQ. V was clipped by 4 bases and J by 6 bases; unmatched bases: 3. The CDR3 length is 14 residues. For the CDR3, the DNA is TGCGCCAGCAGCACCGGGACTAGCGCCGGGGAGCTGTTTTTT. It specifies CASSTGTSAGELFF. Full variable domain (rest looked up from reference TRBV5-1 and TRBJ2-2): KAGVTQTPRYLIKTRGQQVTLSCSPISGHRSVSWYQQTPGQGLQFLFEYFSETQRNKGNFPGRFSGRQFSNSRSEMNVSTLELGDSALYLCASSTGTSAGELFFGEGSRLTVL.

This clone was recorded once. The chain joins TRBV18 to TRBJ2-7, with D unclear. The V end was cut by 6 bases, the J end by 3 bases, with 15 bases between. This CDR3 contains 14 residues. Germline V lookup: CDR1 KGHSH, CDR2 LQKENI. DNA for the CDR3: TGTGCCAGCTCTACCGAAGGGCCCAGCTACGAGCAGTACTTC. Its protein is CASSTEGPSYEQYF.

CDR3 nucleotides: TGTGCCAGCGGACGTTCCAGGGGGCACGAGCAGTACTTC. Its protein product is CASGRSRGHEQYF. This rearrangement joins TRBV21-1 to TRBJ2-7; TRBD1, the table's D call, lacks a check against the DNA. TRBV21-1 is labeled a pseudogene. The CDR3 sequence is 13 residues long.